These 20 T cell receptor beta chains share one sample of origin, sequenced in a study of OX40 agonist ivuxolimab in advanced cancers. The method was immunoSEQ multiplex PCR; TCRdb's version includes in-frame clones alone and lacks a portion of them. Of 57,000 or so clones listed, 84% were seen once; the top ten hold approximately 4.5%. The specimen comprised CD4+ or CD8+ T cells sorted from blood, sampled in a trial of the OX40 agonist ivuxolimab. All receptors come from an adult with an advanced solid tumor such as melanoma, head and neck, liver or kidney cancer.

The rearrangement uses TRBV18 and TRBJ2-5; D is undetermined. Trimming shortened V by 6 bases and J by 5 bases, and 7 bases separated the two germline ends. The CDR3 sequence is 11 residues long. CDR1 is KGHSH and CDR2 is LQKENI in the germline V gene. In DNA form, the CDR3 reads TGTGCCAGCTCCACCCCGGAGACCCAGTACTTC. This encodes CASSTPETQYF.

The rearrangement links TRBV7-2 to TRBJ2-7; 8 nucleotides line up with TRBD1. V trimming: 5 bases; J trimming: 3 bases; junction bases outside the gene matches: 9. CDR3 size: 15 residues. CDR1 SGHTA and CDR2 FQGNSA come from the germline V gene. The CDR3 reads CASSLTGGRLYEQYF. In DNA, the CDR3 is TGTGCCAGCAGCCTAACAGGGGGACGACTCTACGAGCAGTACTTC.

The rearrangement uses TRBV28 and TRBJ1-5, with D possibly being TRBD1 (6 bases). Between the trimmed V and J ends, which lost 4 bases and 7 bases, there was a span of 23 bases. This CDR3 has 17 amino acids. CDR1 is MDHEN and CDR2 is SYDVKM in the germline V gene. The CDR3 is CASSWDAPRGYGQPQHF. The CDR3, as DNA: TGTGCCAGCAGTTGGGATGCCCCCAGGGGCTACGGGCAGCCCCAGCATTTT.

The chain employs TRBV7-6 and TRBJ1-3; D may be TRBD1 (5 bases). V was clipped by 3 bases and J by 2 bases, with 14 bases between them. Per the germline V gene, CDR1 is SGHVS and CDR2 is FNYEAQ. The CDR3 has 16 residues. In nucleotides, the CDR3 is TGTGCCAGCAGCTTTGGCGGGACTCTTGCTGGAAACACCATATATTTT. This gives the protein CASSFGGTLAGNTIYF. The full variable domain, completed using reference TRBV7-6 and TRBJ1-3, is GAGVSQSPRYKVTKRGQDVALRCDPISGHVSLYWYRQALGQGPEFLTYFNYEAQQDKSGLPNDRFSAERPEGSISTLTIQRTEQRDSAMYRCASSFGGTLAGNTIYFGEGSWLTVV.

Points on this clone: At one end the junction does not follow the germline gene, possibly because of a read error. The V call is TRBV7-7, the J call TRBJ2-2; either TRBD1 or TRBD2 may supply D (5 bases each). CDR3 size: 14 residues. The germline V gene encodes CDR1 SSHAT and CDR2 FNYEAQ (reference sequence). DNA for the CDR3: TGTGCTAGCAGCTTAGCGACAGATTCCGGGGAGCTGTTTTTT. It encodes CASSLATDSGELFF.

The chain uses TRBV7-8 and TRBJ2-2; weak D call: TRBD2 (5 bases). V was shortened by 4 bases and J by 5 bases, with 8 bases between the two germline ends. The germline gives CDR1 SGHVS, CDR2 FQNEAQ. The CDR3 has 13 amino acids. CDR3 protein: CASSSGWTGELFF. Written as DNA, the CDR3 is TGTGCCAGCAGCTCGGGGTGGACCGGGGAGCTGTTTTTT.

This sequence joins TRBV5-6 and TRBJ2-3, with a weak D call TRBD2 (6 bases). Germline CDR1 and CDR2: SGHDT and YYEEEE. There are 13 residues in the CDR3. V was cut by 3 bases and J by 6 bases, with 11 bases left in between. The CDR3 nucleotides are TGTGCCAGCAGCTCGACTGGGGGGGATACGCAGTATTTT. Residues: CASSSTGGDTQYF.

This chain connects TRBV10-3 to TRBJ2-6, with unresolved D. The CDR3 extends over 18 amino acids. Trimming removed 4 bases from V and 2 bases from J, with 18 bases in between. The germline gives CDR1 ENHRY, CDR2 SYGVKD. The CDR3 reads CAISGPDGSRPGANVLTF. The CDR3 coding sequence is TGTGCCATCAGTGGACCCGACGGCTCGAGGCCTGGGGCCAACGTCCTGACTTTC.

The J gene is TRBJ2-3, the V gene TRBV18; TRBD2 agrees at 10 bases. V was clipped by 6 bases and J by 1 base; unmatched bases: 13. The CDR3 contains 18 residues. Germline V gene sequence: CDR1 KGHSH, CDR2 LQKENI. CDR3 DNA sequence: TGTGCCAGCTCCCCGTCGTTCCTAGCGGGAGTTGGCACAGATACGCAGTATTTT. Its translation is CASSPSFLAGVGTDTQYF. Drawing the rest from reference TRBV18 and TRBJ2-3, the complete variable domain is NAGVMQNPRHLVRRRGQEARLRCSPMKGHSHVYWYRQLPEEGLKFMVYLQKENIIDESGMPKERFSAEFPKEGPSILRIQQVVRGDSAAYFCASSPSFLAGVGTDTQYFGPGTRLTVL.

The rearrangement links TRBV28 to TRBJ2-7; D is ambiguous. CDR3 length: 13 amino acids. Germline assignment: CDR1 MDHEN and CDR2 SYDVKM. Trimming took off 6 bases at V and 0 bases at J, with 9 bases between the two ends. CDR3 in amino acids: CASRLSSSYEQYF. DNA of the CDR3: TGTGCCAGCAGGCTATCAAGCTCCTACGAGCAGTACTTC.

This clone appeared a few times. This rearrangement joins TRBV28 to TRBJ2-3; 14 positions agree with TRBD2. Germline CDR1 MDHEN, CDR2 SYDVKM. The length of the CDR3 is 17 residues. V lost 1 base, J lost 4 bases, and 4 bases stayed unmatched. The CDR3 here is CASSLFGLAGGADTQYF. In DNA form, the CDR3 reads TGTGCCAGCAGTTTATTTGGACTAGCGGGAGGTGCAGATACGCAGTATTTT. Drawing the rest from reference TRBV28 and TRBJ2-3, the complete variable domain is DVKVTQSSRYLVKRTGEKVFLECVQDMDHENMFWYRQDPGLGLRLIYFSYDVKMKEKGDIPEGYSVSREKKERFSLILESASTNQTSMYLCASSLFGLAGGADTQYFGPGTRLTVL.

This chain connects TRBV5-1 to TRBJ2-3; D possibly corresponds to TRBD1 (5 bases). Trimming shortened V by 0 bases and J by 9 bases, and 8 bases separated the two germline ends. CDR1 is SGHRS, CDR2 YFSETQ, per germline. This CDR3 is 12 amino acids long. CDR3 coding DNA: TGCGCCAGCAGCTTGGAGTCAGGGACGCAGTATTTT. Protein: CASSLESGTQYF.

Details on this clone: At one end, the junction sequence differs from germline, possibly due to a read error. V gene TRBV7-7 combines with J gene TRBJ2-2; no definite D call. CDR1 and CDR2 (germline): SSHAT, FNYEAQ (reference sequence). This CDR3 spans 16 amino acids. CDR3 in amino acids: CASSLSASANTGELFF. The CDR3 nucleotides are TGTGCTAGCAGCTTATCAGCGAGCGCGAACACCGGGGAGCTGTTTTTT.

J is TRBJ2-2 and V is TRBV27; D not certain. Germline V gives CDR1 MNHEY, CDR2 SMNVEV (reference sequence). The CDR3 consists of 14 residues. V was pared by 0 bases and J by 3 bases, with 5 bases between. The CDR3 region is CASSLSYDTGELFF. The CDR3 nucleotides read TGTGCCAGCAGTTTATCGTACGACACCGGGGAGCTGTTTTTT.

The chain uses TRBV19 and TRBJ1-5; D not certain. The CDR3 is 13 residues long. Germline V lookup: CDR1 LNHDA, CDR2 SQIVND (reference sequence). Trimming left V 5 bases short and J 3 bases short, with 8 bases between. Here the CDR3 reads CASSSEVNQPQHF. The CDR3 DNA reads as TGTGCCAGTAGTTCGGAGGTCAATCAGCCCCAGCATTTT. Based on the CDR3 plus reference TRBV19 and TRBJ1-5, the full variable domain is DGGITQSPKYLFRKEGQNVTLSCEQNLNHDAMYWYRQDPGQGLRLIYYSQIVNDFQKGDIAEGYSVSREKKESFPLTVTSAQKNPTAFYLCASSSEVNQPQHFGDGTRLSIL.

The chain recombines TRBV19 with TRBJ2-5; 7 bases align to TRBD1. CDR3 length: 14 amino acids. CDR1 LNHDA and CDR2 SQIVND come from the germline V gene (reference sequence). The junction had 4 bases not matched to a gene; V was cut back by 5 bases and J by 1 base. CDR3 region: CASSVTGFQETQYF. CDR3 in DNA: TGTGCCAGTAGTGTGACAGGGTTCCAAGAGACCCAGTACTTC.

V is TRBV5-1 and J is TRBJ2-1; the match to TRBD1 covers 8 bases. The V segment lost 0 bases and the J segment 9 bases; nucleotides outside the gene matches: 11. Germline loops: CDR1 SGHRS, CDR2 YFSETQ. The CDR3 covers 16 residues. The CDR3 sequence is CASSLAQGASRGEQFF. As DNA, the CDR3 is TGCGCCAGCAGCTTGGCGCAGGGGGCGTCTCGGGGTGAGCAGTTCTTC.

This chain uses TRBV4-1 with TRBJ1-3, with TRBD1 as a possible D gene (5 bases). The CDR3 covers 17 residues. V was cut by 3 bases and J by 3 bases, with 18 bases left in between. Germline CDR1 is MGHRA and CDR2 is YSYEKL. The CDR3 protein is CASSQARMGLDGNTIYF. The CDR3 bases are TGCGCCAGCAGCCAGGCTAGGATGGGGCTGGATGGAAACACCATATATTTT.

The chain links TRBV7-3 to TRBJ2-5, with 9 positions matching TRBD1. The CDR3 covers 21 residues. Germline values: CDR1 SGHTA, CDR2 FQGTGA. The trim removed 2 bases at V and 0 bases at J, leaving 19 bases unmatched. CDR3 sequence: CASSLLLRDRVERDHQETQYF. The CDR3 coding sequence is TGTGCCAGCAGCTTACTCCTGAGGGACAGGGTAGAGCGGGACCACCAAGAGACCCAGTACTTC.

DNA for the CDR3: TGTGCCAGCAGTTTTTACAGGGGGACTGAAGCTTTCTTT. Its protein is CASSFYRGTEAFF. V gene TRBV2 combines with J gene TRBJ1-1; 8 bases match TRBD1. The CDR3 length is 13 residues. J was trimmed by 5 bases and V by 5 bases; bases with no gene match: 4. CDR1 and CDR2 from the germline V gene are SNHLY and FYNNEI.